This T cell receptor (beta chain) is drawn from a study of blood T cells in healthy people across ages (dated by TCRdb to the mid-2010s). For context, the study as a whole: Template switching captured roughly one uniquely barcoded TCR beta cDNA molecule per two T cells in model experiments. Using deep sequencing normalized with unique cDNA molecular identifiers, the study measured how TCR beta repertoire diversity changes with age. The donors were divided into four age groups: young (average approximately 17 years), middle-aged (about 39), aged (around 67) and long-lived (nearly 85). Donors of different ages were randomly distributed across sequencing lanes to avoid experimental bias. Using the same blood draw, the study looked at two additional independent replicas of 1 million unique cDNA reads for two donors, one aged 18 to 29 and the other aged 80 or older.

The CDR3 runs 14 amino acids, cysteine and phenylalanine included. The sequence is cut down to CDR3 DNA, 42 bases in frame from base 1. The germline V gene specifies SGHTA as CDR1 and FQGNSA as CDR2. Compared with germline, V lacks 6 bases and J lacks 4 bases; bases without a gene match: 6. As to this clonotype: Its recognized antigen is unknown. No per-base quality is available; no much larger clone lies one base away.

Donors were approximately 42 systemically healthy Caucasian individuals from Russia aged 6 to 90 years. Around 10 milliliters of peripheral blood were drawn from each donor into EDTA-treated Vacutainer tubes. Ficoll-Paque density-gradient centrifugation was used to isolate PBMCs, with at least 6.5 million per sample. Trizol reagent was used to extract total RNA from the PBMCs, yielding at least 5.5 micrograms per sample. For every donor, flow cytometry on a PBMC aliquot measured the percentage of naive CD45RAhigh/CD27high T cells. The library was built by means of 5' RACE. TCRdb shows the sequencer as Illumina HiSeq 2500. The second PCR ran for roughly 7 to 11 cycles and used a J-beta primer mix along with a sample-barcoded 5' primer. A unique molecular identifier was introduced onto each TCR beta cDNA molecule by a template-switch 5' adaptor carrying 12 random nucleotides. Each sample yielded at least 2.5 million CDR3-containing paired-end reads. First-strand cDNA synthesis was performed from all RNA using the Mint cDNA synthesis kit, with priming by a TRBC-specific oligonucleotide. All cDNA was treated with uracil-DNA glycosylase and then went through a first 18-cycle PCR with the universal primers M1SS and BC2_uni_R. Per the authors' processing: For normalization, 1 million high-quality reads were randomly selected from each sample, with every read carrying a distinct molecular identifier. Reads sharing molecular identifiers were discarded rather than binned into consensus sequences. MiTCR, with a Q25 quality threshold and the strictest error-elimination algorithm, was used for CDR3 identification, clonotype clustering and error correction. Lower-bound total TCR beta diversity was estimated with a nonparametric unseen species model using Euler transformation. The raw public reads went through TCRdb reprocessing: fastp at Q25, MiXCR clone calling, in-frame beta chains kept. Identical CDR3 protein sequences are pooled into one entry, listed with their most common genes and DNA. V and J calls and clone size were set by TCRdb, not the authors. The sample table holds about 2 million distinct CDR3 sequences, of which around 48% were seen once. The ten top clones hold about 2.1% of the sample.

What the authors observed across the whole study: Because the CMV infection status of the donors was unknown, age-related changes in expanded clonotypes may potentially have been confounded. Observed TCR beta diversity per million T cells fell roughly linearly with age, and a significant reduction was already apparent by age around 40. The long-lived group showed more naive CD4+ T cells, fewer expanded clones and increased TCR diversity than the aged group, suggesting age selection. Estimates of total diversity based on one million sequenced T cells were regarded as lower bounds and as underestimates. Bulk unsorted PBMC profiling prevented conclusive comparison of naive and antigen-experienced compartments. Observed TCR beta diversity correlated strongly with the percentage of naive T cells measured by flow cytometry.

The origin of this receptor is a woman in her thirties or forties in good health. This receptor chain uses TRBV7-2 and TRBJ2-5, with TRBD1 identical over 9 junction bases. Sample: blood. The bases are TGTGCCAGCAGAGATACAGGGGGCGGAGAGACCCAGTACTTC. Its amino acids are CASRDTGGGETQYF.